A selection of T cell receptor beta chains follows, all from one sample in a study of early T cells in non-severe SARS-CoV-2 infection. One entry per CDR3 protein results from TCRdb running MiXCR on the 5' RACE reads. This sample has around 61,000 distinct CDR3 sequences; roughly 10% occur once, and the top ten carry approximately 6.5%. Input material: whole blood. Receptors were obtained from an adult who was a healthcare worker with PCR-confirmed SARS-CoV-2 infection or an uninfected control (not recorded which). The CDR3 runs from the conserved cysteine through the conserved F or W. The D gene is left open where the match is weak. Clone size is given for some rows only: seen once, a few or many times, or a class if the clone is expanded.

size: many; V: TRBV4-2; D: -; J: TRBJ2-1; CDR3: CASSPTQDPYNEQFF; DNA: TGTGCCAGCAGCCCAACGCAGGACCCCTACAATGAGCAGTTCTTC
size: many; V: TRBV4-2; D: -; J: TRBJ2-7; CDR3: CASSLGGFGYEQYF; DNA: TGTGCCAGCAGCCTTGGCGGTTTTGGGTACGAGCAGTACTTC
size: -; V: TRBV5-5; D: TRBD1; J: TRBJ1-5; CDR3: CASSSGQVVNQPQHF; DNA: TGTGCCAGCAGCTCGGGACAGGTAGTCAATCAGCCCCAGCATTTT
size: many; V: TRBV5-1; D: -; J: TRBJ2-3; CDR3: CASQQVPTDTQYF; DNA: TGCGCCAGCCAACAGGTTCCCACAGATACGCAGTATTTT
size: many; V: TRBV19; D: TRBD1; J: TRBJ2-2; CDR3: CASSVGQGLSEAGELFF; DNA: TGTGCCAGTAGTGTGGGACAGGGGCTCTCTGAAGCCGGGGAGCTGTTTTTT
size: many; V: TRBV5-6; D: -; J: TRBJ2-7; CDR3: CASRSGSYEQYF; DNA: TGTGCCAGCAGATCCGGGAGCTACGAGCAGTACTTC
size: few; V: TRBV12-3/TRBV12-4; D: -; J: TRBJ2-1; CDR3: CASSSIGGTFSYNEQFF; DNA: TGTGCCAGCAGTTCTATAGGCGGGACCTTCTCCTACAATGAGCAGTTCTTC
size: many; V: TRBV7-3; D: -; J: TRBJ2-1; CDR3: CASSLVGTPYNEQFF; DNA: TGTGCCAGCAGCTTAGTAGGGACCCCTTACAATGAGCAGTTCTTC
size: many; V: TRBV12-3/TRBV12-4; D: -; J: TRBJ1-1; CDR3: CASSLGEPGGTEAFF; DNA: TGTGCCAGCAGTTTAGGGGAGCCAGGAGGCACTGAAGCTTTCTTT
size: many; V: TRBV12-5; D: -; J: TRBJ1-1; CDR3: CASGLALGTEAFF; DNA: TGTGCTAGTGGTTTGGCGCTTGGTACTGAAGCTTTCTTT
size: -; V: TRBV20-1; D: -; J: TRBJ1-1; CDR3: CSASDNTEAFF; DNA: TGCAGTGCTAGCGACAACACTGAAGCTTTCTTT
size: -; V: TRBV14; D: TRBD2; J: TRBJ2-4; CDR3: CASSQRLAAKNIQYF; DNA: TGTGCCAGCAGCCAAAGACTAGCGGCCAAAAACATTCAGTACTTC
size: many; V: TRBV2; D: TRBD1; J: TRBJ1-5; CDR3: CASRRGPSNQPQHF; DNA: TGTGCCAGCAGAAGGGGGCCAAGCAATCAGCCCCAGCATTTT
size: many; V: TRBV7-6; D: -; J: TRBJ2-1; CDR3: CASSLRDLVVGEQFF; DNA: TGTGCCAGCAGCTTGCGCGACCTAGTTGTCGGTGAGCAGTTCTTC
size: many; V: TRBV21-1; D: -; J: TRBJ1-3; CDR3: CASGYRVVGNTIYF; DNA: TGTGCCAGCGGGTACCGGGTAGTCGGAAACACCATATATTTT
size: -; V: TRBV20-1; D: TRBD1; J: TRBJ2-3; CDR3: CSARTGGSDTQYF; DNA: TGCAGTGCACGGACAGGGGGCTCCGATACGCAGTATTTT
size: few; V: TRBV5-4; D: -; J: TRBJ2-3; CDR3: CASSRGGAGAESTDTQYF; DNA: TGTGCCAGCAGCCGAGGGGGGGCCGGAGCGGAAAGCACAGATACGCAGTATTTT
size: -; V: TRBV3-1; D: -; J: TRBJ1-5; CDR3: CASSQDSSGVGPQHF; DNA: TGTGCCAGCAGCCAAGACAGTTCCGGGGTTGGTCCCCAGCATTTT
size: few; V: TRBV24-1; D: -; J: TRBJ2-1; CDR3: CATSDLADNRLFF; DNA: TGTGCCACCAGTGATCTGGCAGACAATAGGCTGTTCTTC
size: many; V: TRBV13; D: -; J: TRBJ1-1; CDR3: CASSLGPPFGELEAFF; DNA: TGTGCCAGCAGCTTAGGCCCTCCTTTCGGAGAATTGGAAGCTTTCTTT
size: few; V: TRBV14; D: TRBD2; J: TRBJ2-1; CDR3: CASSPVLLAAYNEQFF; DNA: TGTGCCAGCAGCCCAGTCCTACTAGCGGCGTACAATGAGCAGTTCTTC
size: few; V: TRBV4-2; D: TRBD2; J: TRBJ2-7; CDR3: CASSLGTSGTSSYEQYF; DNA: TGTGCCAGCAGCCTCGGGACTAGCGGGACCAGCTCCTACGAGCAGTACTTC
size: -; V: TRBV11-3; D: TRBD1; J: TRBJ2-1; CDR3: CASSLGRQGDEQFF; DNA: TGTGCCAGCAGCTTAGGGAGACAGGGCGATGAGCAGTTCTTC
size: few; V: TRBV20-1; D: TRBD2; J: TRBJ2-5; CDR3: CSARDLAGGHETQYF; DNA: TGCAGTGCTAGAGATTTAGCGGGAGGGCATGAGACCCAGTACTTC
size: -; V: TRBV7-8; D: -; J: TRBJ1-1; CDR3: CASSITGYFTEAFF; DNA: TGTGCCAGCAGCATAACAGGGTACTTCACTGAAGCTTTCTTT
size: -; V: TRBV12-5; D: TRBD1; J: TRBJ2-7; CDR3: CASGPQGDEQYF; DNA: TGTGCTAGTGGTCCCCAGGGGGACGAGCAGTACTTC
size: -; V: TRBV6-5; D: -; J: TRBJ2-6; CDR3: CASSYGSSGANVLTF; DNA: TGTGCCAGCAGTTACGGGAGCTCTGGGGCCAACGTCCTGACTTTC
size: -; V: TRBV18; D: -; J: TRBJ2-1; CDR3: CASSQGFDEQFF; DNA: TGTGCCAGCTCGCAGGGTTTCGATGAGCAGTTCTTC
size: -; V: TRBV29-1; D: -; J: TRBJ1-4; CDR3: CSVAVFATNEKLFF; DNA: TGCAGCGTTGCGGTATTTGCAACTAATGAAAAACTGTTTTTT
size: many; V: TRBV21-1; D: -; J: TRBJ2-2; CDR3: CASDVKRILATSLNTGELFF; DNA: TGTGCCAGCGACGTGAAAAGAATTCTGGCGACTAGCCTGAACACCGGGGAGCTGTTTTTT
size: -; V: TRBV12-3/TRBV12-4; D: -; J: TRBJ1-3; CDR3: CASSTPESGNTIYF; DNA: TGTGCCAGCAGTACCCCCGAATCTGGAAACACCATATATTTT
size: few; V: TRBV7-2; D: TRBD2; J: TRBJ2-4; CDR3: CASSLAFSPESSGSFKNIQYF; DNA: TGTGCCAGCAGCTTAGCTTTTAGCCCCGAGTCTAGCGGGAGCTTCAAAAACATTCAGTACTTC
size: few; V: TRBV30; D: TRBD2; J: TRBJ2-3; CDR3: CAWSAGTSGGTDTQYF; DNA: TGTGCCTGGAGTGCAGGGACTAGCGGTGGCACAGATACGCAGTATTTT
size: few; V: TRBV29-1; D: -; J: TRBJ1-3; CDR3: CSALWGNTIYF; DNA: TGCAGCGCCCTGTGGGGAAACACCATATATTTT
size: few; V: TRBV4-2; D: TRBD1; J: TRBJ1-5; CDR3: CASSDRGSGNQPQHF; DNA: TGTGCCAGCAGCGACAGGGGGAGTGGCAATCAGCCCCAGCATTTT
size: -; V: TRBV5-6; D: -; J: TRBJ2-5; CDR3: CASSFGGGFQEETQYF; DNA: TGTGCCAGCAGCTTTGGTGGGGGTTTTCAAGAAGAGACCCAGTACTTC
size: -; V: TRBV2; D: -; J: TRBJ2-5; CDR3: CASSEAARKETQYF; DNA: TGTGCCAGCAGTGAAGCGGCTAGAAAAGAGACCCAGTACTTC
size: few; V: TRBV29-1; D: -; J: TRBJ1-3; CDR3: CSVTSSSGNTIYF; DNA: TGCAGCGTTACATCGAGCTCTGGAAACACCATATATTTT
size: many; V: TRBV7-6; D: TRBD2; J: TRBJ2-2; CDR3: CASSPLAGGNTGELFF; DNA: TGTGCCAGCAGCCCTCTGGCGGGAGGGAACACCGGGGAGCTGTTTTTT
size: many; V: TRBV5-1; D: TRBD1; J: TRBJ1-1; CDR3: CASSRDRANTEAFF; DNA: TGCGCCAGCAGCAGGGACAGGGCGAACACTGAAGCTTTCTTT